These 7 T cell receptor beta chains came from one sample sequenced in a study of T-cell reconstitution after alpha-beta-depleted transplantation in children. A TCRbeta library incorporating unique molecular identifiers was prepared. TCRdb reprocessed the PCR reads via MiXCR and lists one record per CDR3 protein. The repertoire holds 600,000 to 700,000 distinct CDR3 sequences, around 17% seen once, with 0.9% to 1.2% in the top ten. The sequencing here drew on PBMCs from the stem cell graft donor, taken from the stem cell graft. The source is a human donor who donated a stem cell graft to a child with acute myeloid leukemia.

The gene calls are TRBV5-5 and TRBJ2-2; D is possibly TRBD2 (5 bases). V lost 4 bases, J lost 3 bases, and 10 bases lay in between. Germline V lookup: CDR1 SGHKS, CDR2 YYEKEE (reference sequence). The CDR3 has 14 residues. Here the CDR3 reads CASSHLRDTGELFF. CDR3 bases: TGTGCCAGCAGCCATTTGCGGGACACCGGGGAGCTGTTTTTT.

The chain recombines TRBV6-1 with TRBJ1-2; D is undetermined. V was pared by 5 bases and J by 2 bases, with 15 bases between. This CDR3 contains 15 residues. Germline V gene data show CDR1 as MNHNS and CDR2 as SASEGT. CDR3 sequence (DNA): TGTGCCAGCAGTCAAACGCGAGGGCTCAACTATGGCTACACCTTC. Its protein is CASSQTRGLNYGYTF.

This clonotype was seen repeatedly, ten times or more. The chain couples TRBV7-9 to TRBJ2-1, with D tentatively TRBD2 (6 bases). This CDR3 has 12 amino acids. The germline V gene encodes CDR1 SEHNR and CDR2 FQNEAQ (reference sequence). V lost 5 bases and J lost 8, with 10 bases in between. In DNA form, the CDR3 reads TGTGCCAGCAGCCCACCGGGGGATGAGCAGTTCTTC. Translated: CASSPPGDEQFF. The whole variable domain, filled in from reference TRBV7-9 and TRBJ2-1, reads DTGVSQNPRHKITKRGQNVTFRCDPISEHNRLYWYRQTLGQGPEFLTYFQNEAQLEKSRLLSDRFSAERPKGSFSTLEIQRTEQGDSAMYLCASSPPGDEQFFGPGTRLTVL.

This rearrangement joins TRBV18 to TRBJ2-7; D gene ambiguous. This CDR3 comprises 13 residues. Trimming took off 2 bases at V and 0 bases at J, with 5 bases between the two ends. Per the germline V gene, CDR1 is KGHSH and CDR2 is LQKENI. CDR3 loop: CASSPESSYEQYV. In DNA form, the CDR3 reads TGTGCCAGCTCACCAGAGAGCTCCTACGAGCAGTACGTC.

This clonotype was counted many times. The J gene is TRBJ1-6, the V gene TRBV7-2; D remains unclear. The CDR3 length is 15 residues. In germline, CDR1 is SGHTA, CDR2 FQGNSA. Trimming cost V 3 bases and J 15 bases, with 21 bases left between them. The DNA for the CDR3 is TGTGCCAGCAGCTTGAATGACGGTGAAATTCATGTCCTCCACTTT. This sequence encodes CASSLNDGEIHVLHF.

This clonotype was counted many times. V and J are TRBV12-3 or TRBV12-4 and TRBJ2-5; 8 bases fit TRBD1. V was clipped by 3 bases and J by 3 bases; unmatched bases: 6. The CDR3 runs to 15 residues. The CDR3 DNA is TGTGCCAGCAGTTTCAGCCTGACAGGGGAAGAGACCCAGTACTTC. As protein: CASSFSLTGEETQYF.

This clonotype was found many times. CDR3 residues: CASSPGTGFGEQFF. CDR3 nucleotide sequence: TGTGCCAGCAGTCCCGGGACAGGGTTCGGCGAGCAGTTCTTC. The V call is TRBV6-1, the J call TRBJ2-1; 9 nucleotides match TRBD1. V lost 5 bases and J lost 10; bases outside the gene matches: 9. The length of the CDR3 is 14 residues. CDR1 MNHNS and CDR2 SASEGT come from the germline V gene.